The clone carrying this T cell receptor beta chain was seen once. The antigen remains unidentified. V lost 7 bases to trimming and J lost 6 bases, with 22 bases between them. The CDR3 runs to 16 residues. Germline CDR1 SGHTA, CDR2 FQGNSA. These data are taken from a study of CD8 T cells in ankylosing spondylitis. Study-level findings and limits: Within ankylosing spondylitis blood, a TCR beta motif made up of eight or nine highly homologous variants appeared to be characteristic. Peripheral blood held disease-linked clones only at relatively low frequency, and these were CD8+.

A single record per CDR3 protein comes from TCRdb applying MiXCR to the 5' RACE reads. The table records 200,000 to 250,000 distinct CDR3 sequences, approximately 30% of them present only once. Sequencing was carried out using blood, either unsorted or a sorted T cell fraction (not recorded which). The gene calls are TRBV7-2 and TRBJ2-1; D is perhaps TRBD1 (5 bases). This receptor was taken from a male donor with ankylosing spondylitis or in good health (not recorded which). The CDR3: CASNLFTGGRSNEQFF. CDR3 bases: TGTGCCAGCAACCTATTCACAGGTGGAAGGAGCAATGAGCAGTTCTTC.